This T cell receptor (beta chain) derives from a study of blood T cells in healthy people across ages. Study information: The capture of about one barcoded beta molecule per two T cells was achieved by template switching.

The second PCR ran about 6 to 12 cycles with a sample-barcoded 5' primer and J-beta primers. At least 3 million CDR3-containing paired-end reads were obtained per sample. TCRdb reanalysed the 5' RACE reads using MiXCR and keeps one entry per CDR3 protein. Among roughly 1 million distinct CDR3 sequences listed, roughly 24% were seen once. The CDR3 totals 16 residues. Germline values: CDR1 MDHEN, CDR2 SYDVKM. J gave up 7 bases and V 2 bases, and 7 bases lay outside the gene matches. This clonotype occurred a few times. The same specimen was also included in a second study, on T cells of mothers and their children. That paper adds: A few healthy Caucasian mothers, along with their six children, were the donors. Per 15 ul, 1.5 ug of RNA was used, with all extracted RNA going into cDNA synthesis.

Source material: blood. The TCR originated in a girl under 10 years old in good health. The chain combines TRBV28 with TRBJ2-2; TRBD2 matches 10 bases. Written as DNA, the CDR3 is TGTGCCAGCAGTTTACGAGCGGGAGGGCAAGTCGGGGAGCTGTTTTTT. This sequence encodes CASSLRAGGQVGELFF.